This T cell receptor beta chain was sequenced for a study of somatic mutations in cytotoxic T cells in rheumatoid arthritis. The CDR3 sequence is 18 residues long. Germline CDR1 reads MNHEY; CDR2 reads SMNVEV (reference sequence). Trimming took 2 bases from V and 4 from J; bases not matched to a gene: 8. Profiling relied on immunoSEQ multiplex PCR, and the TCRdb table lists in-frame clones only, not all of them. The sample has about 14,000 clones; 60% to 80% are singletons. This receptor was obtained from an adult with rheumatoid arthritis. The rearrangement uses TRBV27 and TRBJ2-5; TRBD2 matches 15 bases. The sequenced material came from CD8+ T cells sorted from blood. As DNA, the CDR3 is TGTGCCAGCAGTTTAGGGACTAGCGGGGGGAGGTATGGAGAGACCCAGTACTTC. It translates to CASSLGTSGGRYGETQYF.